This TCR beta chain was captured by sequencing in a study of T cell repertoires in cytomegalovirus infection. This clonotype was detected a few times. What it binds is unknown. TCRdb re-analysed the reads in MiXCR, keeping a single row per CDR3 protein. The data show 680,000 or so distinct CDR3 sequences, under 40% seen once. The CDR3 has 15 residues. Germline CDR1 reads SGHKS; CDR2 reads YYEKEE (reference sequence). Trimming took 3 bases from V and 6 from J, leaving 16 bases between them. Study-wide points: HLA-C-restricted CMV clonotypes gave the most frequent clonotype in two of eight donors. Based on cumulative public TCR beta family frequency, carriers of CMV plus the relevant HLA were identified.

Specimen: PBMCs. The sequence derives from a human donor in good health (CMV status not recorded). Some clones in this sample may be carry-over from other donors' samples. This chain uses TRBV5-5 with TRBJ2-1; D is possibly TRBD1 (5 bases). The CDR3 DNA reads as TGTGCCAGCAGCTCGCGACAGCAAAGGGGCAATGAGCAGTTCTTC. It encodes CASSSRQQRGNEQFF.